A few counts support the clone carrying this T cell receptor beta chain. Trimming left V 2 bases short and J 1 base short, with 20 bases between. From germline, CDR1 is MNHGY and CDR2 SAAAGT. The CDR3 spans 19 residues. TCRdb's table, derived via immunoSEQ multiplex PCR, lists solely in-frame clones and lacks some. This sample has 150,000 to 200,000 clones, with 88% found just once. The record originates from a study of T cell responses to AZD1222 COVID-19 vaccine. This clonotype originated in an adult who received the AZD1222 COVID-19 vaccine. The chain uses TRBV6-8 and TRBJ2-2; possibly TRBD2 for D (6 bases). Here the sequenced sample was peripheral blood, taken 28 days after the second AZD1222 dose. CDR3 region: CASSYPSLAGSMNTGELFF. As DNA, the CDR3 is TGTGCCAGCAGTTACCCGTCCTTGGCGGGGAGTATGAACACCGGGGAGCTGTTTTTT.